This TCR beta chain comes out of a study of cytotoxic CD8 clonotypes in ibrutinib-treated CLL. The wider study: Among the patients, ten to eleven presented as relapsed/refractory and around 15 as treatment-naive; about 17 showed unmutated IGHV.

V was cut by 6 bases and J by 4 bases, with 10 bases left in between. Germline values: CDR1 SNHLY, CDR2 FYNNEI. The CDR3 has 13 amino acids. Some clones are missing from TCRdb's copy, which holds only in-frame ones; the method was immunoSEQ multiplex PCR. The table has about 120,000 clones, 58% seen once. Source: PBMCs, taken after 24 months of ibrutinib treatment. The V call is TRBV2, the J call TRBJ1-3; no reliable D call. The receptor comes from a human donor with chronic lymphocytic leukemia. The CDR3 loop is CASRIRIGNTIYF. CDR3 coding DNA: TGTGCCAGCAGAATCAGAATCGGAAACACCATATATTTT.